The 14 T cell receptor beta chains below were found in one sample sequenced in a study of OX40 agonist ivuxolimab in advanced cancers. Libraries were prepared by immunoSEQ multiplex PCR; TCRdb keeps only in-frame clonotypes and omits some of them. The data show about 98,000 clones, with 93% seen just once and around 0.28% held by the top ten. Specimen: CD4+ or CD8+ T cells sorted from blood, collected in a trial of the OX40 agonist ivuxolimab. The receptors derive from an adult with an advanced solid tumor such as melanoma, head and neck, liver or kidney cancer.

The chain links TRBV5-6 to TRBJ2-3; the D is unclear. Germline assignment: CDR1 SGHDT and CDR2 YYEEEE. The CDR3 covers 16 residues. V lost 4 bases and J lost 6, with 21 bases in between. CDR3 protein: CASSPRSASRGDTQYF. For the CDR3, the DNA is TGTGCCAGCAGCCCGCGGTCGGCCAGTAGAGGTGATACGCAGTATTTT.

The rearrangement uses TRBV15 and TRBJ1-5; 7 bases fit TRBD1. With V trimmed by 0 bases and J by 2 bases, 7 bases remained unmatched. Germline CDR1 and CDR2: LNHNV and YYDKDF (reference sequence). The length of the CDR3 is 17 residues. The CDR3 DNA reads TGTGCCACCAGCAGAGATTACGGCAGGGGGGGCAATCAGCCCCAGCATTTT. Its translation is CATSRDYGRGGNQPQHF.

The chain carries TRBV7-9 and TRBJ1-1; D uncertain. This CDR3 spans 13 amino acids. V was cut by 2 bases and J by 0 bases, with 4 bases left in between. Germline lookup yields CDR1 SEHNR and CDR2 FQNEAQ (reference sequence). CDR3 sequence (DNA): TGTGCCAGCAGCTTAAACGTGAACACTGAAGCTTTCTTT. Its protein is CASSLNVNTEAFF. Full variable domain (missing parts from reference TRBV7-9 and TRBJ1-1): DTGVSQNPRHKITKRGQNVTFRCDPISEHNRLYWYRQTLGQGPEFLTYFQNEAQLEKSRLLSDRFSAERPKGSFSTLEIQRTEQGDSAMYLCASSLNVNTEAFFGQGTRLTVV.

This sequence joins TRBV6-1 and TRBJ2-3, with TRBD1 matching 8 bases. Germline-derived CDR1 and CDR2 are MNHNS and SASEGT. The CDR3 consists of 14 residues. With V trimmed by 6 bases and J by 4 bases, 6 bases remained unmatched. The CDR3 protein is CASRTGVRADTQYF. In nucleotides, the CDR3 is TGTGCCAGCAGGACAGGGGTCAGGGCAGATACGCAGTATTTT.

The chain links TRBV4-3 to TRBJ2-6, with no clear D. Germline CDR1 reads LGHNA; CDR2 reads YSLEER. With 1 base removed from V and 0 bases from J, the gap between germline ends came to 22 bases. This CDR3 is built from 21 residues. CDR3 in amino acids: CASSQVYNPATRNSGANVLTF. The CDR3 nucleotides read TGCGCCAGCAGCCAAGTCTATAACCCGGCGACACGGAACTCTGGGGCCAACGTCCTGACTTTC.

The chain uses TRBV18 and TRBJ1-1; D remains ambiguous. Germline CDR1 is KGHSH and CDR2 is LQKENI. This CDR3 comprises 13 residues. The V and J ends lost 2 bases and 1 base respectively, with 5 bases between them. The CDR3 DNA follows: TGTGCCAGCTCACCAGGCTCGAACACTGAAGCTTTCTTT. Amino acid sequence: CASSPGSNTEAFF.

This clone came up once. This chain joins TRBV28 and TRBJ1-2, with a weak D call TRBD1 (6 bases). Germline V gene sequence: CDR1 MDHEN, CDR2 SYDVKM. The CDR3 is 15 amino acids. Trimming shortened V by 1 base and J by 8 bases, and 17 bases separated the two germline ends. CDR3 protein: CASSLYRASTGGYTF. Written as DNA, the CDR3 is TGTGCCAGCAGTTTATACCGGGCGTCGACAGGAGGCTACACCTTC.

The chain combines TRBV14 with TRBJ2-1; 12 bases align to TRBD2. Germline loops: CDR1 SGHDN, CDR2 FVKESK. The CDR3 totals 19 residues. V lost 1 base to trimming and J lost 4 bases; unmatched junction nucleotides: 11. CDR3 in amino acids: CASSQAFGLAGTQYNEQFF. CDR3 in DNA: TGTGCCAGCAGCCAAGCCTTTGGACTAGCGGGGACACAATACAATGAGCAGTTCTTC.

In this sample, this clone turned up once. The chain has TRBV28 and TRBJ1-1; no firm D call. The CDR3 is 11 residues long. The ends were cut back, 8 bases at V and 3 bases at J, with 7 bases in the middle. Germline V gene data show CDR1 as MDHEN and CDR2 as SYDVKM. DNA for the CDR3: TGTGCCAGCCGAGGGTACACTGAAGCTTTCTTT. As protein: CASRGYTEAFF.

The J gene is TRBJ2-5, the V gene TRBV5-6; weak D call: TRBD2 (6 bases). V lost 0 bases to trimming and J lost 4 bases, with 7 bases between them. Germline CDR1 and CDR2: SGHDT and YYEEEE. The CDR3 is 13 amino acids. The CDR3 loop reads CASSLVGGETQYF. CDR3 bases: TGTGCCAGCAGCTTGGTGGGGGGAGAGACCCAGTACTTC.

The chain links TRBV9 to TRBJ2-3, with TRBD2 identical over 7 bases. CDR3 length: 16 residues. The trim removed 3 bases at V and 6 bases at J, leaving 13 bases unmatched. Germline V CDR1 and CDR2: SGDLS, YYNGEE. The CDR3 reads CASSEGLFEALDTQYF. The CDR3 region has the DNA TGTGCCAGCAGCGAGGGACTATTCGAAGCCCTGGATACGCAGTATTTT. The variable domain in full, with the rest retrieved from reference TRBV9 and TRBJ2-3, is DSGVTQTPKHLITATGQRVTLRCSPRSGDLSVYWYQQSLDQGLQFLIQYYNGEERAKGNILERFSAQQFPDLHSELNLSSLELGDSALYFCASSEGLFEALDTQYFGPGTRLTVL.

The CDR3 DNA reads as TGTGCCAGCTCAATGACAGGGTTAGAGTATGGCTACACCTTC. Translation: CASSMTGLEYGYTF. This sequence joins TRBV18 and TRBJ1-2; 7 bases fit TRBD1. Germline lookup yields CDR1 KGHSH and CDR2 LQKENI. The CDR3 is made up of 14 amino acids. V trimming: 5 bases; J trimming: 5 bases; junction bases outside the gene matches: 8. Based on the CDR3 plus reference TRBV18 and TRBJ1-2, the full variable domain is NAGVMQNPRHLVRRRGQEARLRCSPMKGHSHVYWYRQLPEEGLKFMVYLQKENIIDESGMPKERFSAEFPKEGPSILRIQQVVRGDSAAYFCASSMTGLEYGYTFGSGTRLTVV.

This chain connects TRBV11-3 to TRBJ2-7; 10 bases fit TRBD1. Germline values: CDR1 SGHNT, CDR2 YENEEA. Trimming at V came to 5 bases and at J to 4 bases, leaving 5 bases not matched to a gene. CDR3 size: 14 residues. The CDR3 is CASSEGQGLYEQYF. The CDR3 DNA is TGTGCCAGCAGCGAGGGACAGGGGCTATACGAGCAGTACTTC.

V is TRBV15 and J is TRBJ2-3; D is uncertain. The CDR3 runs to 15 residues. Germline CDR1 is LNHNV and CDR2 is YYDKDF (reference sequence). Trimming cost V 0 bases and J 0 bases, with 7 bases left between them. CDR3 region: CATSRDPASTDTQYF. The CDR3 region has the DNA TGTGCCACCAGCAGAGATCCGGCTAGCACAGATACGCAGTATTTT.